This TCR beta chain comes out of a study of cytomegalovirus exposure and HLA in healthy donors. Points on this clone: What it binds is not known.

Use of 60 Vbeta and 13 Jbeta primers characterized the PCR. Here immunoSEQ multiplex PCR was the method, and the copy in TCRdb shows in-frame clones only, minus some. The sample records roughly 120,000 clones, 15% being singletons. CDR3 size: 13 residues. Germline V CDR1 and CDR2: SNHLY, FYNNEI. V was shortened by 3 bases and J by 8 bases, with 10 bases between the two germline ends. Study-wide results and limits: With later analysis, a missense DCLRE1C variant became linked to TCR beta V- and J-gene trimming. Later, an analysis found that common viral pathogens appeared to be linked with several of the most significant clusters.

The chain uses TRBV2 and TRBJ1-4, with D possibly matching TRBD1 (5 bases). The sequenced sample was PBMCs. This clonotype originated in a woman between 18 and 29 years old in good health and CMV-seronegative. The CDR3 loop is CASSDSGVEKLFF. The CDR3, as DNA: TGTGCCAGCAGTGATTCGGGGGTCGAAAAACTGTTTTTT.